Sequencing of this TCR beta chain was carried out in a study of beta chain features in type 1 diabetes. Study overall: No age, gender or cell yield differences were seen between patients and healthy donors.

J lost 1 base, V lost 4 bases, and 3 bases had no gene match. The CDR3 sequence is 14 residues long. Germline CDR1 reads MGHRA; CDR2 reads YSYEKL. Overall study findings and caveats: For Type 1 diabetes patients, all four CD4+ subsets carried TCRB CDR3s that were moderately but significantly shorter.

This clone appeared a few times. Antigen specificity is unknown. In the same sample, other DNA sequences code for this CDR3. Of the isolated RNA, all was reverse transcribed, and so the sequenced material was expressed TCRB transcripts. The table came from immunoSEQ multiplex PCR; TCRdb's copy has only in-frame clones and leaves some out. The sample includes about 250,000 clones, roughly 15% of them seen just once. The sample comprised naive CD4+ T cells from blood. The chain couples TRBV4-1 to TRBJ2-7; 8 bases align to TRBD2. The sequence was obtained from a middle-aged woman in good health. The CDR3 sequence: CASSRGGSSYEQYF. CDR3 nucleotide sequence: TGCGCCAGCAGCCGCGGGGGGTCTTCCTACGAGCAGTACTTC.